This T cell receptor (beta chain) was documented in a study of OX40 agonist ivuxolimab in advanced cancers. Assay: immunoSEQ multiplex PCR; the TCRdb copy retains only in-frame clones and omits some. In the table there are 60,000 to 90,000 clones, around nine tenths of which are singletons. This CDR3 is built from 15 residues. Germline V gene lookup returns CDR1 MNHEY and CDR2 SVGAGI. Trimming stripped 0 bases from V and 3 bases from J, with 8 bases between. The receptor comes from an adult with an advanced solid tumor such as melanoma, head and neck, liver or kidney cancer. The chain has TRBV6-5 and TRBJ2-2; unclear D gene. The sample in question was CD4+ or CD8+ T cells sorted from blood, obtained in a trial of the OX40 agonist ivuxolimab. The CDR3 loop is CASSYSSAYTGELFF. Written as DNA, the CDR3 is TGTGCCAGCAGTTACTCGAGTGCCTACACCGGGGAGCTGTTTTTT.